This T cell receptor beta chain was captured by sequencing in a study of T-cell memory formation after mild COVID-19. This CDR3 has 12 residues. J lost 13 bases, V lost 7 bases, and 9 bases had no gene match. This clonotype was detected a few times. In TCRdb, the 5' RACE reads were re-called with MiXCR into one record per CDR3 protein. The sample has a few hundred thousand distinct CDR3 sequences, about 23% seen once. The origin of this receptor is an adult woman who had mild COVID-19 (a few samples of this study predate the infection). Cell type and time point are not known. The V call is TRBV12-3 or TRBV12-4, the J call TRBJ2-1, with 8 bases matching TRBD2. Sequenced input: PBMCs or a T cell subset sorted from them (not recorded which). The DNA for the CDR3 is TGTGCCAGCATCCAAGCGGGAGTAGGCCAGTTCTTC. It encodes CASIQAGVGQFF.